This T cell receptor (beta chain) was recorded in a study of somatic mutations in cytotoxic T cells in rheumatoid arthritis. Study conclusions and caveats: Neither rheumatoid arthritis patients nor age-matched healthy controls had significantly different CD8+ T-cell clonality from the other group. Per patient, the largest CD8+ clone was found to exceed 20% of CD8+ cells in about an eighth of the roughly 65 cases. A rise in CD8+ clonality with age was seen in rheumatoid arthritis patients but not in healthy controls.

Method: immunoSEQ multiplex PCR; TCRdb's copy keeps in-frame clones and lacks some. Here the sample spans 20,000 to 25,000 clones, roughly 80% being singletons. With respect to this clone: Antigen: not known.

The study pulled out CD4+ and CD8+ cells with positive magnetic bead selection and then checked their purity by flow cytometry. Germline lookup yields CDR1 MNHNS and CDR2 SASEGT. V was pared by 5 bases and J by 9 bases, with 9 bases of the junction left unmatched. This CDR3 comprises 13 residues. V is TRBV6-1 and J is TRBJ2-7; 8 bases map to TRBD1. This clonotype was sampled from an adult with rheumatoid arthritis. Specimen: CD8+ T cells sorted from blood. The CDR3 sequence: CASSTSGGAGQYF. CDR3 nucleotide sequence: TGTGCCAGCAGTACCTCAGGGGGCGCGGGGCAGTACTTC.